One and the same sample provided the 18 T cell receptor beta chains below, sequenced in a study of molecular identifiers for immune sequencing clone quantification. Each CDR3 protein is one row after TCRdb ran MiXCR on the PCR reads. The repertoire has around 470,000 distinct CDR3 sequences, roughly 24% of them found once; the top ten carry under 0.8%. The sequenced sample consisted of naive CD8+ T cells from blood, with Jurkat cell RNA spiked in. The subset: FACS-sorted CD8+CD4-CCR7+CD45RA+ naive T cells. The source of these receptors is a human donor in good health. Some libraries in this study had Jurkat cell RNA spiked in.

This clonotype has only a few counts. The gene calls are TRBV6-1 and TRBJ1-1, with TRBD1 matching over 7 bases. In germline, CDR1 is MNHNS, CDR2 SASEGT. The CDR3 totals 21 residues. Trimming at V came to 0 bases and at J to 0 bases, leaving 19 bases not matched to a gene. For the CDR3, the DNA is TGTGCCAGCAGTGAAGCCTGGGTTGGAAACAGGGGTTGGATTATGAACACTGAAGCTTTCTTT. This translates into CASSEAWVGNRGWIMNTEAFF.

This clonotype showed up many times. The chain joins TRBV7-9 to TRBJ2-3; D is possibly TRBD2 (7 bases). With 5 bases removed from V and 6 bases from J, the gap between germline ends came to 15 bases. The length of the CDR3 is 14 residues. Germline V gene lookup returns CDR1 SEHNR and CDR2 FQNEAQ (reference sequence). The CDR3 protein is CASSPRGGADTQYF. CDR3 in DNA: TGTGCCAGCAGCCCGAGGGGGGGCGCGGATACGCAGTATTTT.

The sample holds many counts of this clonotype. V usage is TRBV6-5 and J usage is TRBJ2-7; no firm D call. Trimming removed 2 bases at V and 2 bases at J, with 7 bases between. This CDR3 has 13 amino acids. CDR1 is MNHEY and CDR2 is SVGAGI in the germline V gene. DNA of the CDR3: TGTGCCAGCAGTTACGCCCAGGCCTACGAGCAGTACTTC. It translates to CASSYAQAYEQYF.

DNA for the CDR3: TGCAGTGCTAGAGGGACAGAGCCGGCAACTAATGAAAAACTGTTTTTT. Translating it yields CSARGTEPATNEKLFF. V gene TRBV20-1 combines with J gene TRBJ1-4; weak D call: TRBD1 (6 bases). Germline values: CDR1 DFQATT, CDR2 SNEGSKA (reference sequence). Deletions cut 1 base from V and 0 bases from J, with 12 bases between. The CDR3 is 16 residues long.

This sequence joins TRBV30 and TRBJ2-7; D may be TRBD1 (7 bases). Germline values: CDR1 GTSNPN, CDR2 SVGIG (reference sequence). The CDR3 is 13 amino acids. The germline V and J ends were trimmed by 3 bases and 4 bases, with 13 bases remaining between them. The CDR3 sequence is CAWRGGRGYEQYF. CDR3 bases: TGTGCCTGGAGGGGGGGCAGGGGGTACGAGCAGTACTTC.

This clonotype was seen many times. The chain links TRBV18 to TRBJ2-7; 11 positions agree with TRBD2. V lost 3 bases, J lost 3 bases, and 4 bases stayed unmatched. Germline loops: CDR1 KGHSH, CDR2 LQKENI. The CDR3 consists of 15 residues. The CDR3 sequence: CASSPPGTSGYEQYF. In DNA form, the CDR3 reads TGTGCCAGCTCACCTCCCGGGACTAGCGGCTACGAGCAGTACTTC.

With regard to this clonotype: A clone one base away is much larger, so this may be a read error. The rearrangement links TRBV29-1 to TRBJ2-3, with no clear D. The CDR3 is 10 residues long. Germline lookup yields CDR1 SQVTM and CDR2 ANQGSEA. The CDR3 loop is CCAVTDTQYF. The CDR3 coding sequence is TGCTGCGCTGTCACAGATACGCAGTATTTT.

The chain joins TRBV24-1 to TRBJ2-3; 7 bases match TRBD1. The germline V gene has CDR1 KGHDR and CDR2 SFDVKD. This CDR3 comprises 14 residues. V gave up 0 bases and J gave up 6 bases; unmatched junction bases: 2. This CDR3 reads CATSDLTGEDTQYF. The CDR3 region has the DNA TGTGCCACCAGTGATTTGACAGGGGAGGATACGCAGTATTTT.

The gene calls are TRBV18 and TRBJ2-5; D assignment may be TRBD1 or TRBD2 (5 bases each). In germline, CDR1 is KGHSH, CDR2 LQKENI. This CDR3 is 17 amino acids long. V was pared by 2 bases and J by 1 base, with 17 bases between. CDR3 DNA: TGTGCCAGCTCACCAGGGAGTATTGTAGACAGCCAAGAGACCCAGTACTTC. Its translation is CASSPGSIVDSQETQYF.

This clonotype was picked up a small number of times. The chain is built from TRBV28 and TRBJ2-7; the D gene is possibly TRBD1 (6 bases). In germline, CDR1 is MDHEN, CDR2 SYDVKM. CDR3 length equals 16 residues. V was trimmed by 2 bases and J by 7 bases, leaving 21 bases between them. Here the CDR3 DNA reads TGTGCCAGCAGTTTACGGAATACCTACAGGGACCGGGAGCAGTACTTC. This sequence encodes CASSLRNTYRDREQYF.

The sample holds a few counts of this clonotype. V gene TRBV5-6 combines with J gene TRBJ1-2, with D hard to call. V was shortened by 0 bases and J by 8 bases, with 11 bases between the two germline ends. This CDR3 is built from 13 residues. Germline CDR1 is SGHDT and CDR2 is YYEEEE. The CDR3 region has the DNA TGTGCCAGCAGCTTGGTACAGCAATCGGGCTACACCTTC. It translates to CASSLVQQSGYTF.

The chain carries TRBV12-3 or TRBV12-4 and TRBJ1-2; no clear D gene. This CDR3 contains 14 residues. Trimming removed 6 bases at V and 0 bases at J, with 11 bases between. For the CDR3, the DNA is TGTGCCAGCAGCCGGACGGTAGCTAACTATGGCTACACCTTC. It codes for CASSRTVANYGYTF.

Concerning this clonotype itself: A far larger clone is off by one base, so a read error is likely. The DNA of the CDR3 is TGTGCCAGCAGTCACTCGGGGAACACTGAAGCTTTCTTT. It translates to CASSHSGNTEAFF. The V gene is TRBV6-5, the J gene TRBJ1-1, with D unresolved. CDR1 and CDR2 (germline): MNHEY, SVGAGI. The CDR3 loop spans 13 amino acids.

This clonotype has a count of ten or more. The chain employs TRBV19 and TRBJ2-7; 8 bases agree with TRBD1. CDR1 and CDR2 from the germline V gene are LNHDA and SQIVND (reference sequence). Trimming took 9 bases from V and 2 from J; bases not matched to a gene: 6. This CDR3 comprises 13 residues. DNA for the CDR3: TGTGCCAGCAGCATGGGACAGGCCTACGAGCAGTACTTC. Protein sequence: CASSMGQAYEQYF.

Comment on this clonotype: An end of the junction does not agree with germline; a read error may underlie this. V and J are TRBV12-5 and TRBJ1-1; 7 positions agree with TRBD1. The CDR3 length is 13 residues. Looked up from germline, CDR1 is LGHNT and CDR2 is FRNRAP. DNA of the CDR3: TGTGCTAGTGGTTGGAAGACAGGGACTGAAGCTATCTTT. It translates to CASGWKTGTEAIF.

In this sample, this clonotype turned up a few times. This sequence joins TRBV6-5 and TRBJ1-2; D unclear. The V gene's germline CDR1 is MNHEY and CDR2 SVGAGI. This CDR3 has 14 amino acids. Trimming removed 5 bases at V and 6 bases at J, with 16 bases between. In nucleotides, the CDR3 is TGTGCCAGCAGTACCCGAGAGACCCACGATGGCTACACCTTC. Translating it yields CASSTRETHDGYTF.

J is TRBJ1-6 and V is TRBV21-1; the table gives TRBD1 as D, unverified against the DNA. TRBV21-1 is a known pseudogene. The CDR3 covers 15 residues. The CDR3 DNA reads TGTGCCAGCAGCAACGGGGGGGGGGCTAATTCACCCCTCCACTTT. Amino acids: CASSNGGGANSPLHF.

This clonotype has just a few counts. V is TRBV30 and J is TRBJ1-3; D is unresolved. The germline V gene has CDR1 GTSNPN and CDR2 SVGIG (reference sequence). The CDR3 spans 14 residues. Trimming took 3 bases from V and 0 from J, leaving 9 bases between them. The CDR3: CAWSEGLSGNTIYF. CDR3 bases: TGTGCCTGGAGCGAGGGTCTCTCTGGAAACACCATATATTTT.